This entry concerns a single T cell receptor beta chain. Treatment reported: randomized to nivolumab then ipilimumab (arm A) or the reverse (arm B). This entry belongs to a study of sequential checkpoint blockade in melanoma. The method was immunoSEQ multiplex PCR; TCRdb's version includes in-frame clones alone and lacks a portion of them. The sample lists more than 9,500 clones; roughly four fifths were seen once. This clonotype was sampled from a human donor with melanoma. Sequenced here: CD8+ T cells sorted from blood (inferred from file names), sampled from a patient given nivolumab and ipilimumab in sequence.

The CDR3 DNA sequence: TGTGCCAGCAGCGGCCGCGGGGGAAGGAATTCACCCCTCCACTTT. Translating it yields CASSGRGGRNSPLHF. The chain carries TRBV13 and TRBJ1-6; possible D gene TRBD1, 5 bases. This CDR3 spans 15 amino acids. Trimming stripped 5 bases from V and 7 bases from J, with 15 bases between. Per the germline V gene, CDR1 is PRHDT and CDR2 is FYEKMQ (reference sequence).